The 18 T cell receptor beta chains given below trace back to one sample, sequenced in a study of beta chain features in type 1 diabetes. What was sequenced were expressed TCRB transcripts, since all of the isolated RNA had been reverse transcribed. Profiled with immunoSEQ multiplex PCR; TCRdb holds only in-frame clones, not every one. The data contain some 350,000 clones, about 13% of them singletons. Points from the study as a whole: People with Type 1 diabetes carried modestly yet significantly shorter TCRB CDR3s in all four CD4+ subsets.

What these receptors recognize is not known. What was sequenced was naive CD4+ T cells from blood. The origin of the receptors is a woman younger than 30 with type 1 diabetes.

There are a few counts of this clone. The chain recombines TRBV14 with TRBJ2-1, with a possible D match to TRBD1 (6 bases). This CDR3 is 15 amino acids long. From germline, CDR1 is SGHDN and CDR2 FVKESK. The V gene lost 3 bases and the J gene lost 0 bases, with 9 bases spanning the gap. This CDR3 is CASSHGTPSYNEQFF. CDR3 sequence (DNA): TGTGCCAGCAGCCACGGGACACCCTCCTACAATGAGCAGTTCTTC.

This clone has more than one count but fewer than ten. Here the CDR3 DNA reads TGTGCCAGCAGCAAGGACACGTCCTACGAGCAGTACGTC. It specifies CASSKDTSYEQYV. V gene TRBV6-5 combines with J gene TRBJ2-7, with a possible D match to TRBD1 (5 bases). Per the germline V gene, CDR1 is MNHEY and CDR2 is SVGAGI. Deletions cut 6 bases from V and 1 base from J, with 10 bases between. The CDR3 contains 13 residues.

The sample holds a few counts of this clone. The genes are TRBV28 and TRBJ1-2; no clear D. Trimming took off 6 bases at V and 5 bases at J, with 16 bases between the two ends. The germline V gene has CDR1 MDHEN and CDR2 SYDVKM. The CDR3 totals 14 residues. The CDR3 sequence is CASSSTRVDYGYTF. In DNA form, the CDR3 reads TGTGCCAGCAGCTCGACCCGGGTGGATTATGGCTACACCTTC.

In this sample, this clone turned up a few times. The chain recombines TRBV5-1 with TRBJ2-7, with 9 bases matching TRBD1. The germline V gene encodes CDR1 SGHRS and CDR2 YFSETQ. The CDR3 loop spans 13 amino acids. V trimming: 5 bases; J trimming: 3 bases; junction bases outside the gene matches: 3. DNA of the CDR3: TGCGCCAGCAGTAGGGGACAGGGCTACGAGCAGTACGTC. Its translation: CASSRGQGYEQYV.

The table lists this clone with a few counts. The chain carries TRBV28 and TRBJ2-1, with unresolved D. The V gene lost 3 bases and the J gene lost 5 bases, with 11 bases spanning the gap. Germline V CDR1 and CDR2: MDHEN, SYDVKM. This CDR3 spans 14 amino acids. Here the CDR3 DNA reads TGTGCCAGCAGTTTCCGGCGGAATCACAATGAGCAGTTCTTC. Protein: CASSFRRNHNEQFF.

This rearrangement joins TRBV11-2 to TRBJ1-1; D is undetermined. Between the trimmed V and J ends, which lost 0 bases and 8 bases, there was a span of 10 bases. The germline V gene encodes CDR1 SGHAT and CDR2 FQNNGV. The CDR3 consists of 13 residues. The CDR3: CASSLDRGGEAFF. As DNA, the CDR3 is TGTGCCAGCAGCTTAGATCGAGGCGGGGAAGCTTTCTTT.

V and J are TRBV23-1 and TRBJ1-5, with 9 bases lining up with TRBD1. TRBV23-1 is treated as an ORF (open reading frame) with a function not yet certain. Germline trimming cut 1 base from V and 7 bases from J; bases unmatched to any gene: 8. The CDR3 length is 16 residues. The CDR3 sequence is CASSQFRDRVVQPQHF. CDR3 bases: TGCGCCAGCAGTCAATTTCGGGACAGGGTAGTCCAGCCCCAGCATTTT.

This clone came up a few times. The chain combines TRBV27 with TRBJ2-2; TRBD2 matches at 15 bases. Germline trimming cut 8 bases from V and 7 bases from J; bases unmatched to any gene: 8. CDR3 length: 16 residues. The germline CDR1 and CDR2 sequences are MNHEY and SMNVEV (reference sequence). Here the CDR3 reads CASGLAGGPWGGELFF. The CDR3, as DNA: TGTGCCAGCGGACTAGCGGGAGGGCCATGGGGCGGGGAGCTGTTTTTT.

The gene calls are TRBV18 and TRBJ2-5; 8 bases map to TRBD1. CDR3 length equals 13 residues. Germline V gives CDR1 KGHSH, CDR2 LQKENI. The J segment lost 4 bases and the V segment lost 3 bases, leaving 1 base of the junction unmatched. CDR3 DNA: TGTGCCAGCTCACCCCAGGGGGCAGAGACCCAGTACTTC. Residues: CASSPQGAETQYF.

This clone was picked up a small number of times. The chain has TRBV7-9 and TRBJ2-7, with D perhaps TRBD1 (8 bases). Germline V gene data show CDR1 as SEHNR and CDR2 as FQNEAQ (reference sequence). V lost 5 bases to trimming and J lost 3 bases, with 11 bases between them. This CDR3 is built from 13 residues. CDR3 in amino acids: CASSTGGDYEQYF. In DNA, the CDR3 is TGTGCCAGCAGCACAGGGGGGGACTACGAGCAGTACTTC. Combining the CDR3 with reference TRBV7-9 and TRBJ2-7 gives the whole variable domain DTGVSQNPRHKITKRGQNVTFRCDPISEHNRLYWYRQTLGQGPEFLTYFQNEAQLEKSRLLSDRFSAERPKGSFSTLEIQRTEQGDSAMYLCASSTGGDYEQYFGPGTRLTVT.

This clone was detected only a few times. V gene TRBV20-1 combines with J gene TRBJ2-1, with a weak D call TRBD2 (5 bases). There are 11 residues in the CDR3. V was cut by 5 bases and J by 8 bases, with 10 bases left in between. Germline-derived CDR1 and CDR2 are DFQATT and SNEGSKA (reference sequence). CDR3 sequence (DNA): TGCAGTGCTTCTAGCTGGGATGAGCAGTTCTTC. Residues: CSASSWDEQFF.

CDR3 in DNA: TGTGCCAGCAGTTCACAGGGCTCATCTTCCTACAATGAGCAGTTCTTC. This translates into CASSSQGSSSYNEQFF. The gene calls are TRBV25-1 and TRBJ2-1, with D perhaps matching TRBD1 (6 bases). Trimming took off 5 bases at V and 1 base at J, with 15 bases between the two ends. The CDR3 length is 16 residues. Germline V gene sequence: CDR1 MGHDK, CDR2 SYGVNS.

CDR3 in amino acids: CASSVGHASGRVANEQFF. CDR3 sequence (DNA): TGTGCCAGCAGCGTAGGTCACGCTAGCGGGAGGGTTGCCAATGAGCAGTTCTTC. The rearrangement joins TRBV9 to TRBJ2-1, with TRBD2 identical over 12 bases. The CDR3 sequence is 18 residues long. The J segment lost 6 bases and the V segment lost 0 bases, leaving 10 bases of the junction unmatched. Germline V CDR1 and CDR2: SGDLS, YYNGEE.

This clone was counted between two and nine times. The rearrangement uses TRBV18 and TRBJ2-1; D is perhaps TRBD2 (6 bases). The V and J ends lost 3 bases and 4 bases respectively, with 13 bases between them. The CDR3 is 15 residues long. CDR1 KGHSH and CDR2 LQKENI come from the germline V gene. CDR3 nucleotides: TGTGCCAGCTCACCGGCCGGGACTCTTTACAATGAGCAGTTCTTC. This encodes CASSPAGTLYNEQFF.

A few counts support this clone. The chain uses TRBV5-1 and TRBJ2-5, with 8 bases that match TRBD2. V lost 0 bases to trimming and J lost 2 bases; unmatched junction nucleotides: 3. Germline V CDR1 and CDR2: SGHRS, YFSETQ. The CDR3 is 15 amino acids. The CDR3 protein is CASSLGIAGQETQYF. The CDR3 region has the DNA TGCGCCAGCAGCTTGGGAATAGCGGGGCAAGAGACCCAGTACTTC.

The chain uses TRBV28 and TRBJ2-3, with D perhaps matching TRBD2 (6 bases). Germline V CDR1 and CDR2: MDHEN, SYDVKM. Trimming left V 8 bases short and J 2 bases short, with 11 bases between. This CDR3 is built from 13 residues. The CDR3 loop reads CASSSSVTDTQYF. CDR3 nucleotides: TGTGCCAGCTCCTCTAGCGTCACAGATACGCAGTATTTT.

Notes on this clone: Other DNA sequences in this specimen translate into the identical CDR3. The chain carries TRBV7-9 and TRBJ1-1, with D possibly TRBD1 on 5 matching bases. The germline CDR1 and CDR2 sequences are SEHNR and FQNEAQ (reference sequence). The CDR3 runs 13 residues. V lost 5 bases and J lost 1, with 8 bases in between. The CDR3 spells CASSRTGNTEAFF. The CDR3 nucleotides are TGTGCCAGCAGCCGTACAGGGAACACTGAAGCTTTCTTT.

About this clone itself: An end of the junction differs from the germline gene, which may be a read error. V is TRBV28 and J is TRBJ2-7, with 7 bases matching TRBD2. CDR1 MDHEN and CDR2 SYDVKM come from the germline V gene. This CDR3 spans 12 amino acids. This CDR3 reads CASSLVSGAPDF. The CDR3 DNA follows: TGTGCCAGCAGTTTAGTAAGCGGGGCACCGGACTTC.